This TCR beta chain was recovered during a study of blood T cell repertoires in COVID-19. As for the study in general: Acute-phase and convalescent COVID-19 samples originated in the United States, Italy and Spain. In each case, the material was cDNA or gDNA derived from T cells, B-cell-depleted T cells, or PBMCs.

The table lists this clone with a few counts. Per the study methods: Reference gene primer amplification gave nucleated cell count estimates. TCRdb keeps only in-frame clones here, not all; method: immunoSEQ multiplex PCR. The DNA was the basis for D and trimming; V, J and clone size are from that table. The sample consists of 120,000 or so clones, around 80% of them appearing once. Germline V CDR1 and CDR2: MNHEY, SVGAGI. The CDR3 is 13 residues long. Trimming stripped 6 bases from V and 1 base from J, with 9 bases between. The clonotype originates from a man between 60 and 70 years old with active or convalescent COVID-19. The chain couples TRBV6-5 to TRBJ1-1, with D unresolved. The sequenced sample was peripheral blood. The CDR3 region has the DNA TGTGCCAGCAGCCTAGAGAGGAACACTGAAGCTTTCTTT. This codes for CASSLERNTEAFF.